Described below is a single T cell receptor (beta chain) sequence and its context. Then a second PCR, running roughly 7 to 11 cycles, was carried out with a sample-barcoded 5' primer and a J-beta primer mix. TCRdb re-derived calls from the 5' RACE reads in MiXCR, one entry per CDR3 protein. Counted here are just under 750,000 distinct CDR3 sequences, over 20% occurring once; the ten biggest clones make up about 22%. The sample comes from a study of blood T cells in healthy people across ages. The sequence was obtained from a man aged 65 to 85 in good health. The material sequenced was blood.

CDR3 residues: CASSYASPSGTSGSMQYF. CDR3 bases: TGTGCCAGCAGCTACGCCAGTCCGTCCGGGACTAGCGGGAGTATGCAGTATTTT. V is TRBV7-2 and J is TRBJ2-3, with 14 bases that match TRBD2. The CDR3 has 18 amino acids. Germline assignment: CDR1 SGHTA and CDR2 FQGNSA. V gave up 4 bases and J gave up 11 bases; unmatched junction bases: 17.